A selection of T cell receptor beta chains follows, all from one sample in a study of early T cells in non-severe SARS-CoV-2 infection. TCRdb reprocessed the 5' RACE reads with MiXCR, giving one entry per CDR3 protein. The sample has about 49,000 distinct CDR3 sequences, more than 10% seen once. Here the sequenced sample was whole blood, taken at baseline. Receptors originate from an adult who was a healthcare worker with PCR-confirmed SARS-CoV-2 infection or an uninfected control (not recorded which). The CDR3 runs from the conserved cysteine through the conserved F or W. A D gene is named only where the DNA matches it firmly. A row's size may be missing; if present it is once, few, many or a size class.

d_call	clone_size	v_call	j_call	cdr3_nt	cdr3_aa
TRBD2	medium-sized	TRBV28	TRBJ2-1	TGTGCCAGCAGTCCCCACAGCGGGAGGGGCTATGAGCAGTTCTTC	CASSPHSGRGYEQFF
.	few	TRBV28	TRBJ2-5	TGTGCCAGCAGCCTCGCCTCGTGGCGGGGTCGTGGCGAGACCCAGTACTTC	CASSLASWRGRGETQYF
TRBD1	.	TRBV7-3	TRBJ2-2	TGTGCCAGCAGCTTAGAAGGGGGCGAGGAGCTGTTTTTT	CASSLEGGEELFF
.	.	TRBV7-6	TRBJ2-3	TGTGCCAGCAGCCGGACGGCCCAACCAGATACGCAGTATTTT	CASSRTAQPDTQYF
.	few	TRBV20-1	TRBJ2-7	TGCAGTGCTAGAGATTTAGTTGGGAACCGGGTCGAGCAGTACTTC	CSARDLVGNRVEQYF
.	few	TRBV6-5	TRBJ2-3	TGTGCCAGCAGTTCTTCCTACAGGGACACAGATACGCAGTATTTT	CASSSSYRDTDTQYF
TRBD1	.	TRBV12-3/TRBV12-4	TRBJ2-7	TGTGCCAGCAGCGGCGCGGGACAGGGCTACGAGCAGTACTTC	CASSGAGQGYEQYF
TRBD1	few	TRBV5-8	TRBJ1-2	TGTGCCAGCATCTCCCGGGGGACAGGGAGCGGCTACACCTTC	CASISRGTGSGYTF
.	.	TRBV7-6	TRBJ2-5	TGTGCCAGCAGCCTTACCGGGTCCCAAGAGACCCAGTACTTC	CASSLTGSQETQYF
.	.	TRBV13	TRBJ2-6	TGTGCCAGCAGCCGGGACACCAACTCTGGGGCCAACGTCCTGACTTTC	CASSRDTNSGANVLTF
.	few	TRBV7-9	TRBJ1-3	TGTGCCAGCAGCTTCCTGGCCAGCGCCGTCTCTGGAAACACCATATATTTT	CASSFLASAVSGNTIYF
.	many	TRBV25-1	TRBJ1-4	TGTGCCAGCAGCGATAGAAAGGGGTTGGGGGAAAAACTGTTTTTT	CASSDRKGLGEKLFF
.	.	TRBV20-1	TRBJ2-5	TGCAGTGCTAGCGGGTGGGAGACCCAGTACTTC	CSASGWETQYF
.	few	TRBV20-1	TRBJ2-1	TGCAGTGCTAGACAAGAGTTCAATGAGCAGTTCTTC	CSARQEFNEQFF
.	few	TRBV14	TRBJ2-7	TGTGCCAGCAGCCAAGGTTTAATCTACGAGCAGTACTTC	CASSQGLIYEQYF
TRBD1	few	TRBV7-3	TRBJ2-1	TGTGCCAGCAGCCGGAGGGCCGGGACAGGGGGCCGTAGTGAGCAGTTCTTC	CASSRRAGTGGRSEQFF
.	many	TRBV7-2	TRBJ2-1	TGTGCCAGCAGCAAACGCGGGGATGAGCAGTTCTTC	CASSKRGDEQFF
TRBD2	.	TRBV19	TRBJ2-3	TGTGCCACTTCGCGACTAGCGGGAGGAGGGGGCACAGATACGCAGTATTTT	CATSRLAGGGGTDTQYF
.	few	TRBV29-1	TRBJ2-2	TGCAGCGTTGACGGTCTAGCAGGTACCGGGGAGCTGTTTTTT	CSVDGLAGTGELFF